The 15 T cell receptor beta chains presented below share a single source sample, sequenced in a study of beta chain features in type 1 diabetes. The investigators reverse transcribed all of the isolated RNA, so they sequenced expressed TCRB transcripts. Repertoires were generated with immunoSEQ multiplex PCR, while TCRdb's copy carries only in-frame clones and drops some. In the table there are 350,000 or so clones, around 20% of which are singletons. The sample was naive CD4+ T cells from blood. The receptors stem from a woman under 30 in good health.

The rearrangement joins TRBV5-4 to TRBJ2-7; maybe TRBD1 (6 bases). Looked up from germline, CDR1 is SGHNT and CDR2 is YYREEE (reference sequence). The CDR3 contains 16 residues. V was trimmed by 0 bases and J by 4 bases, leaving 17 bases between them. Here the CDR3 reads CASSLAGVRRTYEQYF. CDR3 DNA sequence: TGTGCCAGCAGCTTGGCAGGGGTCCGGAGGACTTACGAGCAGTACTTC.

For the CDR3, the DNA is TGCGCCAGCAGGAATACTAGCGGGATAGGACTGAACATTCAGTACTTC. It codes for CASRNTSGIGLNIQYF. This chain uses TRBV5-1 with TRBJ2-4, with 10 positions matching TRBD2. This CDR3 region has 16 residues. The germline CDR1 and CDR2 sequences are SGHRS and YFSETQ. The V and J ends lost 5 bases and 7 bases, in that order; junction bases with no gene match: 12.

CDR3 nucleotide sequence: TGCGCCAGCAGCTTGGGACAGGGTGTCACCGGGGAGCTGTTTTTT. Its protein product is CASSLGQGVTGELFF. The rearrangement uses TRBV5-1 and TRBJ2-2; TRBD1 agrees at 7 bases. Per the germline V gene, CDR1 is SGHRS and CDR2 is YFSETQ. The CDR3 is made up of 15 amino acids. The ends lost 0 bases at V and 4 bases at J; junction bases unmatched: 3.

The CDR3 DNA reads TGTGCCAGTAGGCTGGGGGCGAGGCAGCCCCAGCATTTT. Protein sequence: CASRLGARQPQHF. The V gene is TRBV19, the J gene TRBJ1-5; D is possibly TRBD1 (6 bases). Germline V gene lookup returns CDR1 LNHDA and CDR2 SQIVND (reference sequence). The CDR3 is 13 residues long. V was shortened by 6 bases and J by 7 bases, with 13 bases between the two germline ends. Looking up the rest from reference TRBV19 and TRBJ1-5 gives the full variable domain: DGGITQSPKYLFRKEGQNVTLSCEQNLNHDAMYWYRQDPGQGLRLIYYSQIVNDFQKGDIAEGYSVSREKKESFPLTVTSAQKNPTAFYLCASRLGARQPQHFGDGTRLSIL.

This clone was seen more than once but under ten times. CDR3 loop: CASSPRTSGRGLYNEQFF. The CDR3, as DNA: TGTGCCAGCAGTCCCCGGACTAGCGGGAGGGGCCTTTACAATGAGCAGTTCTTC. This chain uses TRBV27 with TRBJ2-1; TRBD2 aligns across 15 bases. The V segment lost 5 bases and the J segment 4 bases; nucleotides outside the gene matches: 9. CDR1 and CDR2 (germline): MNHEY, SMNVEV (reference sequence). The CDR3 runs 18 residues.

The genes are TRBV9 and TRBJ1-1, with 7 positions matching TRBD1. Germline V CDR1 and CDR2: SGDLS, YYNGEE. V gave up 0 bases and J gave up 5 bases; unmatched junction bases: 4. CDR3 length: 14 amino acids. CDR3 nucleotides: TGTGCCAGCAGCGTAGCACAGGGGTTGACTGAAGCTTTCTTT. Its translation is CASSVAQGLTEAFF. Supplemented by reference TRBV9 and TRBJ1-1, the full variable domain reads DSGVTQTPKHLITATGQRVTLRCSPRSGDLSVYWYQQSLDQGLQFLIQYYNGEERAKGNILERFSAQQFPDLHSELNLSSLELGDSALYFCASSVAQGLTEAFFGQGTRLTVV.

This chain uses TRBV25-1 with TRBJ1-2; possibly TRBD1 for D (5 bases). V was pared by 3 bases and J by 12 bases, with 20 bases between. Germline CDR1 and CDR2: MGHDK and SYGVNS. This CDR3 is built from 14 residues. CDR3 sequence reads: CASSEAGSAGVHTF. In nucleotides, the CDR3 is TGTGCCAGCAGTGAGGCGGGCAGCGCGGGGGTCCACACCTTC.

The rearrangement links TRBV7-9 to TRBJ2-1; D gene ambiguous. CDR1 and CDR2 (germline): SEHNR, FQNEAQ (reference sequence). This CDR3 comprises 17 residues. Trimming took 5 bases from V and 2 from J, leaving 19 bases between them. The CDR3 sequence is CASSPPPTLTTYNEQFF. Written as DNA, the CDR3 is TGTGCCAGCAGCCCCCCGCCGACTCTAACCACCTACAATGAGCAGTTCTTC. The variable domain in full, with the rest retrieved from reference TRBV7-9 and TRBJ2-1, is DTGVSQNPRHKITKRGQNVTFRCDPISEHNRLYWYRQTLGQGPEFLTYFQNEAQLEKSRLLSDRFSAERPKGSFSTLEIQRTEQGDSAMYLCASSPPPTLTTYNEQFFGPGTRLTVL.

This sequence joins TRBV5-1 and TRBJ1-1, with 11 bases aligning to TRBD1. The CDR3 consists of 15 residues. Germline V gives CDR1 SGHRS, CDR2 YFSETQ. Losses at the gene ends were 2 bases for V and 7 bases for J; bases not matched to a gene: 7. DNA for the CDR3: TGCGCCAGCAGCTTTAATCCGGGACAGGGGGTTGAAGCTTTCTTT. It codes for CASSFNPGQGVEAFF.

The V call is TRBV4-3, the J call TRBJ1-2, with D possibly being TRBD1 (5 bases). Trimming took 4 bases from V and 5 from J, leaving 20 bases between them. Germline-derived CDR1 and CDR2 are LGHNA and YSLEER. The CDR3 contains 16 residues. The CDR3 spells CASSRSEGRGNYGYTF. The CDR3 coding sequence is TGCGCCAGCAGCCGCTCCGAAGGGAGGGGAAATTATGGCTACACCTTC.

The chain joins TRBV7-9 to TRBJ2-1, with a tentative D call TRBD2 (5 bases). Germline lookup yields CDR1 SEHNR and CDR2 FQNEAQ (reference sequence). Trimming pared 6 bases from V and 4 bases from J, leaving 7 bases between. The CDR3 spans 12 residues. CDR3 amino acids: CASRSGYNEQFF. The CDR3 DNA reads TGTGCCAGCAGAAGCGGATACAATGAGCAGTTCTTC.

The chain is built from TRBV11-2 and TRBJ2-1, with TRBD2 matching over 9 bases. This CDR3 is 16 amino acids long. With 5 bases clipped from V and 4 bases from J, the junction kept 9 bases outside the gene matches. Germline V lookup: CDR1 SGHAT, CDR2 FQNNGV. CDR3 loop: CASSLRLAEGYNEQFF. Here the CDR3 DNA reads TGTGCCAGCAGCCTCAGACTAGCGGAGGGATACAATGAGCAGTTCTTC.

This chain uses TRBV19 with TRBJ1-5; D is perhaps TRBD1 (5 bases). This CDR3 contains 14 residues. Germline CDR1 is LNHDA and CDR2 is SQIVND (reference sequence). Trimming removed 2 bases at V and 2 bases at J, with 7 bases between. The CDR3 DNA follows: TGTGCCAGTAGTATAAGACAGCGCAATCAGCCCCAGCATTTT. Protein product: CASSIRQRNQPQHF.

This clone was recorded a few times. The DNA for the CDR3 is TGTGCCAGCAGTCCTCTTATCTACAATGAGCAGTTCTTC. Amino acids: CASSPLIYNEQFF. V usage is TRBV6-1 and J usage is TRBJ2-1; D not certain. V dropped 5 bases and J dropped 3 bases, with 8 bases sitting between them. Germline assignment: CDR1 MNHNS and CDR2 SASEGT. The CDR3 length is 13 residues.

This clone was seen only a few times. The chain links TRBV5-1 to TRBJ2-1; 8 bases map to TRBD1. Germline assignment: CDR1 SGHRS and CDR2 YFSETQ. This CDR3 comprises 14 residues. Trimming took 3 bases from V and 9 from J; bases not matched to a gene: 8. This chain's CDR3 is CASSSRFTGGEQFF. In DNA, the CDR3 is TGCGCCAGCAGCTCACGCTTTACAGGGGGTGAGCAGTTCTTC.